These 14 T cell receptor beta chains were sequenced from one sample in a study of T-cell reconstitution after alpha-beta-depleted transplantation in children. Preparation of the TCRbeta library involved a method that used unique molecular identifiers. TCRdb independently ran MiXCR on the PCR reads; one entry per CDR3 protein. The table has about 980,000 distinct CDR3 sequences, about 29% seen once. Source: PBMCs, mostly from graft donor cells, taken 360 days after TCRalphabeta/CD19-depleted stem cell transplant. Every receptor here comes from a boy younger than two who had a stem cell transplant for SCID, so the T cells may come from the graft donor.

This clonotype was counted between two and nine times. The V call is TRBV28, the J call TRBJ2-7, with 12 bases matching TRBD1. Germline CDR1 MDHEN, CDR2 SYDVKM. The CDR3 runs 15 residues. J was trimmed by 6 bases and V by 5 bases; bases with no gene match: 8. CDR3 coding DNA: TGTGCCAGCAGTCAGTCCGGGACAGGGGGCGGCGAGCAGTACTTC. This translates into CASSQSGTGGGEQYF.

V gene TRBV5-1 combines with J gene TRBJ2-2, with D perhaps matching TRBD1 (6 bases). The CDR3 is 15 amino acids. Per germline, CDR1 SGHRS and CDR2 YFSETQ. Between the trimmed V and J ends, which lost 4 bases and 2 bases, there was a span of 12 bases. Written as DNA, the CDR3 is TGCGCCAGCAGCCCCCGGGACACCAACACCGGGGAGCTGTTTTTT. Protein product: CASSPRDTNTGELFF.

The V gene is TRBV5-6, the J gene TRBJ2-3; 7 bases are a match to TRBD1. The V and J ends lost 0 bases and 3 bases, in that order; junction bases with no gene match: 7. Germline V gene data show CDR1 as SGHDT and CDR2 as YYEEEE. This CDR3 has 16 residues. CDR3 protein: CASSLVWTGGTDTQYF. The CDR3 bases are TGTGCCAGCAGCTTGGTGTGGACAGGTGGGACAGATACGCAGTATTTT.

The V call is TRBV7-9, the J call TRBJ2-7; 11 bases match TRBD1. Trimming at V came to 2 bases and at J to 7 bases, leaving 7 bases not matched to a gene. Germline CDR1 SEHNR, CDR2 FQNEAQ (reference sequence). The CDR3 runs to 15 residues. The CDR3 sequence is CASSLLFGTGGEQYF. The CDR3, as DNA: TGTGCCAGCAGCTTACTGTTTGGGACAGGGGGAGAGCAGTACTTC.

The J gene is TRBJ2-7, the V gene TRBV15, with 7 positions matching TRBD1. This CDR3 region has 14 residues. The V segment lost 1 base and the J segment 4 bases; nucleotides outside the gene matches: 4. Germline-derived CDR1 and CDR2 are LNHNV and YYDKDF (reference sequence). The CDR3 DNA reads TGTGCCACCAGCAGAGGGACAGGCCAATACGAGCAGTACTTC. Protein sequence: CATSRGTGQYEQYF.

CDR3 DNA: TGTGCCAGCAGTTCCAGACAGCCCCAGCATTTT. It encodes CASSSRQPQHF. The chain employs TRBV28 and TRBJ1-5; D remains unclear. The CDR3 loop spans 11 amino acids. The V end was cut by 4 bases, the J end by 7 bases, with 5 bases between. Germline CDR1 MDHEN, CDR2 SYDVKM.

CDR3 sequence: CASSLDASPGVDTQYF. CDR3 DNA: TGCGCCAGCAGCTTGGACGCAAGTCCGGGGGTAGATACGCAGTATTTT. The chain couples TRBV5-1 to TRBJ2-3; D is perhaps TRBD2 (6 bases). Germline CDR1 SGHRS, CDR2 YFSETQ. V lost 0 bases, J lost 5 bases, and 16 bases lay in between. CDR3 size: 16 residues.

This clonotype has only a few counts. CDR3 loop: CASSYSDGVNSPLHF. For the CDR3, the DNA is TGTGCCAGCAGTTACTCTGACGGGGTTAATTCACCCCTCCACTTT. The chain employs TRBV6-5 and TRBJ1-6; D unclear. This CDR3 comprises 15 residues. Trimming took off 0 bases at V and 6 bases at J, with 9 bases between the two ends. Per the germline V gene, CDR1 is MNHEY and CDR2 is SVGAGI.

The table lists this clonotype with a few counts. V usage is TRBV6-5 and J usage is TRBJ1-4; a possible D gene is TRBD1 (5 bases). This CDR3 has 18 residues. Germline loops: CDR1 MNHEY, CDR2 SVGAGI. V gave up 4 bases and J gave up 0 bases, with 18 bases separating them. The CDR3 DNA follows: TGTGCCAGCAGTTCGGGACGGATCGCAGTTGCAACTAATGAAAAACTGTTTTTT. Its translation: CASSSGRIAVATNEKLFF.

The genes are TRBV7-2 and TRBJ2-1; TRBD2 agrees at 12 bases. The CDR3 consists of 17 residues. The J segment lost 7 bases and the V segment lost 0 bases, leaving 7 bases of the junction unmatched. CDR1 and CDR2 (germline): SGHTA, FQGNSA. The DNA of the CDR3 is TGTGCCAGCAGCTTAGCCCTAGCGGGGGGGCCGGAAAATGAGCAGTTCTTC. This codes for CASSLALAGGPENEQFF.

This clonotype showed up just a few times. The rearrangement joins TRBV7-6 to TRBJ2-1; possible D gene TRBD1, 6 bases. Germline values: CDR1 SGHVS, CDR2 FNYEAQ. This CDR3 is 14 amino acids long. Trimming cost V 2 bases and J 8 bases, with 13 bases left between them. The CDR3 here is CASSLFTGTHEQFF. The CDR3 nucleotides are TGTGCCAGCAGCTTATTCACAGGGACCCATGAGCAGTTCTTC.

The V call is TRBV7-8, the J call TRBJ2-3; 10 bases align to TRBD2. This CDR3 contains 17 residues. Germline trimming cut 5 bases from V and 2 bases from J; bases unmatched to any gene: 10. Per germline, CDR1 SGHVS and CDR2 FQNEAQ. Written as DNA, the CDR3 is TGTGCCAGCAGCCCCTTCCTAGCGGGGGAGAACACAGATACGCAGTATTTT. Translating it yields CASSPFLAGENTDTQYF.

The rearrangement links TRBV20-1 to TRBJ2-5, with D unclear. The CDR3 consists of 14 residues. CDR1 and CDR2 from the germline V gene are DFQATT and SNEGSKA (reference sequence). Between the trimmed V and J ends, which lost 7 bases and 2 bases, there was a span of 17 bases. The CDR3 DNA sequence: TGCAGTGTATTAGGGCGGAGATTACAAGAGACCCAGTACTTC. Its translation is CSVLGRRLQETQYF.

The V call is TRBV6-6, the J call TRBJ2-3; possibly TRBD2 for D (6 bases). Germline loops: CDR1 MNHNY, CDR2 SVGAGI (reference sequence). Trimming left V 5 bases short and J 2 bases short, with 8 bases between. This CDR3 has 13 residues. For the CDR3, the DNA is TGTGCCAGCAGTGAGCGGGCCACAGATACGCAGTATTTT. It specifies CASSERATDTQYF.